This T cell receptor (beta chain) is drawn from a study of blood T cell repertoires in COVID-19. Study overall: Collection of acute and convalescent COVID-19 samples took place in the United States, Italy and Spain.

Trimming pared 3 bases from V and 5 bases from J, leaving 3 bases between. CDR1 is SGDLS, CDR2 YYNGEE, per germline. The CDR3 totals 11 residues. Clones were sequenced by immunoSEQ multiplex PCR, and TCRdb holds only the in-frame ones, with some missing. The profile shows more than 300,000 clones, 80% to 90% of them singletons. Recruits, aged roughly 18 to 95 years, lived in 24 US areas. Allocation to cohorts depended on clinical history reported by the participants. The recovered donors of Cohort 3 showed two negative PCRs, clearance, or symptom resolution. The clonotype comes from a man aged 30-40 years who had recovered from COVID-19. The V gene is TRBV9, the J gene TRBJ2-1; D uncertain. Sequenced input: PBMCs or T cells enriched from blood (not recorded which). CDR3 DNA sequence: TGTGCCAGCAGCGGAGACAATGAGCAGTTCTTC. Translating it yields CASSGDNEQFF.